The 6 T cell receptor beta chains given below trace back to one sample, sequenced in a study of blood T cells in healthy people across ages. Together with a sample-barcoded 5' primer, a J-beta primer mix was included in a second PCR lasting about 7 to 11 cycles. TCRdb processed the 5' RACE reads anew with MiXCR; each CDR3 protein has one entry. The table has around 1,800,000 distinct CDR3 sequences, about two fifths seen once. Material: blood. The receptors were sampled from a human donor in good health.

The gene calls are TRBV9 and TRBJ1-1; 9 nucleotides align to TRBD1. Germline trimming cut 4 bases from V and 8 bases from J; bases unmatched to any gene: 3. Per germline, CDR1 SGDLS and CDR2 YYNGEE. CDR3 length equals 12 residues. Here the CDR3 DNA reads TGTGCCAGCAGCACCACAGGGGGCGAAGCTTTCTTT. Protein sequence: CASSTTGGEAFF. Drawing the rest from reference TRBV9 and TRBJ1-1, the complete variable domain is DSGVTQTPKHLITATGQRVTLRCSPRSGDLSVYWYQQSLDQGLQFLIQYYNGEERAKGNILERFSAQQFPDLHSELNLSSLELGDSALYFCASSTTGGEAFFGQGTRLTVV.

The chain couples TRBV7-2 to TRBJ2-5; 8 nucleotides match TRBD2. The V gene end was trimmed by 5 bases and the J gene end by 2 bases; junction bases not matched to a gene: 7. The CDR3 has 15 amino acids. Looked up from germline, CDR1 is SGHTA and CDR2 is FQGNSA. This CDR3 is CASSPGGARQETQYF. Written as DNA, the CDR3 is TGTGCCAGCAGCCCGGGGGGGGCCCGACAAGAGACCCAGTACTTC.

The chain uses TRBV7-2 and TRBJ1-2; 7 positions agree with TRBD1. CDR1 SGHTA and CDR2 FQGNSA come from the germline V gene. The V segment lost 4 bases and the J segment 6 bases; nucleotides outside the gene matches: 8. The CDR3 has 14 amino acids. In DNA form, the CDR3 reads TGTGCCAGCAGCTCGACAGGGAGGACGGATGGCTACACCTTC. Encoded protein: CASSSTGRTDGYTF.

This clonotype has just a few counts. The genes are TRBV29-1 and TRBJ2-1; D possibly corresponds to TRBD1 (6 bases). CDR3 size: 12 residues. In germline, CDR1 is SQVTM, CDR2 ANQGSEA. With 4 bases removed from V and 8 bases from J, the gap between germline ends came to 12 bases. The CDR3 region has the DNA TGCAGCGTTGTGGGAAGGGGGTATGAGCAGTTCTTC. As protein: CSVVGRGYEQFF.

The rearrangement links TRBV24-1 to TRBJ1-5; 7 bases agree with TRBD1. The CDR3 consists of 16 residues. Germline values: CDR1 KGHDR, CDR2 SFDVKD. Trimming at V came to 4 bases and at J to 5 bases, leaving 10 bases not matched to a gene. This CDR3 reads CATSDPTTGLDQPQHF. The CDR3 DNA sequence: TGTGCCACCAGTGACCCGACGACAGGGTTAGATCAGCCCCAGCATTTT.

The J gene is TRBJ1-1, the V gene TRBV4-2; tentative D call: TRBD1 (5 bases). Trimming pared 6 bases from V and 0 bases from J, leaving 17 bases between. CDR1 is LGHNA, CDR2 YNFKEQ, per germline. The CDR3 has 16 residues. The CDR3 sequence: CASSPTRGLMNTEAFF. In DNA form, the CDR3 reads TGTGCCAGCAGTCCGACTAGGGGACTCATGAACACTGAAGCTTTCTTT.